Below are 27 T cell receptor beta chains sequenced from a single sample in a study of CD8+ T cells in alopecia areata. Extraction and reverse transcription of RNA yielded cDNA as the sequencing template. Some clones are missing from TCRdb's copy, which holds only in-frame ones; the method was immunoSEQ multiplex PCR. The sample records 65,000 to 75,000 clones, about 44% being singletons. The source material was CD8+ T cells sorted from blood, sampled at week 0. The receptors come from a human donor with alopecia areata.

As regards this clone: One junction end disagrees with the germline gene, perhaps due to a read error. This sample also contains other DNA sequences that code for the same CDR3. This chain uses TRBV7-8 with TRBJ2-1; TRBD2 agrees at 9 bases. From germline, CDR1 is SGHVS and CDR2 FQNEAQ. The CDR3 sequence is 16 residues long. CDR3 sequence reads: CASSQGASGTDNEQFF. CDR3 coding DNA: TGCGCCAGCAGCCAAGGGGCTAGCGGGACAGACAATGAGCAGTTCTTC.

CDR3 amino acids: CAWSPTRGEQFF. In DNA form, the CDR3 reads TGTGCCTGGAGCCCGACACGTGGTGAGCAGTTCTTC. This sequence joins TRBV30 and TRBJ2-1, with unresolved D. V gave up 3 bases and J gave up 9 bases, with 12 bases separating them. The CDR3 spans 12 residues. The germline gives CDR1 GTSNPN, CDR2 SVGIG (reference sequence). Drawing the rest from reference TRBV30 and TRBJ2-1, the complete variable domain is SQTIHQWPATLVQPVGSPLSLECTVEGTSNPNLYWYRQAAGRGLQLLFYSVGIGQISSEVPQNLSASRPQDRQFILSSKKLLLSDSGFYLCAWSPTRGEQFFGPGTRLTVL.

For the CDR3, the DNA is TGCGCCAGCAGCCAACGGTCCGGGACAGGAACCGACGGTGAAGCTTTCTTT. It codes for CASSQRSGTGTDGEAFF. The chain joins TRBV4-1 to TRBJ1-1; TRBD1 aligns across 8 bases. CDR3 length: 17 amino acids. Germline trimming cut 2 bases from V and 7 bases from J; bases unmatched to any gene: 15. In germline, CDR1 is MGHRA, CDR2 YSYEKL.

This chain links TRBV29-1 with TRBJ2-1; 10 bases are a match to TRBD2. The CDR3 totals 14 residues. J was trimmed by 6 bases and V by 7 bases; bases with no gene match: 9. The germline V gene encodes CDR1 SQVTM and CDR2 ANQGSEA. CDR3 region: CSGEAGGIFNEQFF. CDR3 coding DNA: TGCAGCGGGGAAGCGGGAGGGATTTTCAATGAGCAGTTCTTC.

CDR3 bases: TGTGCCAGCAGCCCCATGGGCATCGGTGGTGCAGATACGCAGTATTTT. Protein sequence: CASSPMGIGGADTQYF. The chain carries TRBV7-2 and TRBJ2-3; no clear D. Germline assignment: CDR1 SGHTA and CDR2 FQGNSA. V dropped 5 bases and J dropped 4 bases, with 19 bases sitting between them. The CDR3 extends over 16 amino acids. Together with reference TRBV7-2 and TRBJ2-3, the CDR3 gives the full variable domain: GAGVSQSPSNKVTEKGKDVELRCDPISGHTALYWYRQSLGQGLEFLIYFQGNSAPDKSGLPSDRFSAERTGGSVSTLTIQRTQQEDSAVYLCASSPMGIGGADTQYFGPGTRLTVL.

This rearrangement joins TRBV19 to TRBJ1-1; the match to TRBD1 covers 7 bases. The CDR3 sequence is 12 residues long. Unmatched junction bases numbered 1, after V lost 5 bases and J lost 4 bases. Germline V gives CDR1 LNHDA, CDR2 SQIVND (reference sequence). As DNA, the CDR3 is TGTGCCAGTAGTCGGGACAGCACTGAAGCTTTCTTT. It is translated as CASSRDSTEAFF.

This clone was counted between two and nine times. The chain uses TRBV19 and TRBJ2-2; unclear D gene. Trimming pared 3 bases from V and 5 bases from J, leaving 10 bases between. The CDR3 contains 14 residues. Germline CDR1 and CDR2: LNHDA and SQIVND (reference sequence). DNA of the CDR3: TGTGCCAGTAGTATGTCCGCCCGGACCGGGGAGCTGTTTTTT. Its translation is CASSMSARTGELFF.

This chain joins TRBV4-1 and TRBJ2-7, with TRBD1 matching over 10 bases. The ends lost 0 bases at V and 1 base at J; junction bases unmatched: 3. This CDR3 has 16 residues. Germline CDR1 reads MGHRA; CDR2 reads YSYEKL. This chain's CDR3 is CASSQEPGQGSYEQYF. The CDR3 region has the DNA TGCGCCAGCAGCCAAGAGCCGGGACAGGGGTCCTACGAGCAGTACTTC.

The CDR3: CASAEGKGINEQFF. DNA of the CDR3: TGCGCCAGCGCAGAGGGGAAAGGCATCAATGAGCAGTTCTTC. The gene calls are TRBV4-3 and TRBJ2-1; D assignment may be TRBD1 or TRBD2 (5 bases each). The CDR3 contains 14 residues. Germline CDR1 and CDR2: LGHNA and YSLEER. The V end was cut by 8 bases, the J end by 6 bases, with 17 bases between.

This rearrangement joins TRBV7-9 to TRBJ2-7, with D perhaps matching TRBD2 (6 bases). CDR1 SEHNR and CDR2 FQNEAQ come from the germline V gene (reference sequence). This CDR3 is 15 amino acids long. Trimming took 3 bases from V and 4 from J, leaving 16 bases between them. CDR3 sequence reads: CASSLGVGGLYEQYF. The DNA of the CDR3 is TGTGCCAGCAGCTTGGGGGTAGGAGGGCTGTACGAGCAGTACTTC.

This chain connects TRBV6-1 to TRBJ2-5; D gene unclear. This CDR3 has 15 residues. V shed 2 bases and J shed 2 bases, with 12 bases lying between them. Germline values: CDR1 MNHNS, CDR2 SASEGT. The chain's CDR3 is CASSEPAGRQETQYF. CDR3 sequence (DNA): TGTGCCAGCAGTGAACCGGCAGGCCGACAAGAGACCCAGTACTTC.

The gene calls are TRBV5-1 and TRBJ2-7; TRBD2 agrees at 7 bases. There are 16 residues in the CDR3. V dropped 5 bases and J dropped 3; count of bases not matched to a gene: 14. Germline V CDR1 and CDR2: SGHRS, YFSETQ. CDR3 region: CASRETSSSPHYEQYF. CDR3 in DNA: TGCGCCAGCAGGGAGACTAGCTCTTCGCCCCACTACGAGCAGTACTTC.

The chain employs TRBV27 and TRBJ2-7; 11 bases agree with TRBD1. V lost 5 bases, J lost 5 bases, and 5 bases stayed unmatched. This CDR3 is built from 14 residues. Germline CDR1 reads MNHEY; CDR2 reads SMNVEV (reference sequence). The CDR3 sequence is CASSPVGQGDEQYF. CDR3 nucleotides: TGTGCCAGCAGTCCGGTGGGACAGGGGGACGAGCAGTACTTC.

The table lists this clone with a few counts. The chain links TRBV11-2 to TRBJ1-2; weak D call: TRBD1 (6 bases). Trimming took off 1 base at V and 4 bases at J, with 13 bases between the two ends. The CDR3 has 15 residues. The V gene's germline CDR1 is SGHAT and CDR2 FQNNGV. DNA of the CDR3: TGTGCCAGCAGCTTAGCGGGGGGCCCCCTCTATGGCTACACCTTC. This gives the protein CASSLAGGPLYGYTF.

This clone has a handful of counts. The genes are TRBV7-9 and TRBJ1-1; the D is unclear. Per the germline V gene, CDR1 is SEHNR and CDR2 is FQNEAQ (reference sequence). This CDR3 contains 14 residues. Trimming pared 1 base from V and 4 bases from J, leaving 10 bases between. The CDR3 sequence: CASSLGVTGTEAFF. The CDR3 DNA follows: TGTGCCAGCAGCTTAGGAGTAACGGGCACTGAAGCTTTCTTT.

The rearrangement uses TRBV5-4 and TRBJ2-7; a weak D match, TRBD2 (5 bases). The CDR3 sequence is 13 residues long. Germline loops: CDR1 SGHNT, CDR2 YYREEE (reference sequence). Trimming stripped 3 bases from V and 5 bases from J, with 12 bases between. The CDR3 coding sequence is TGTGCCAGCAGCTCGGGCCCGCGGGACGAGCAGTACTTC. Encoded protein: CASSSGPRDEQYF.

Here the CDR3 reads CASSEQGRRQPQHF. In DNA, the CDR3 is TGTGCCAGTAGTGAACAGGGGAGAAGGCAGCCCCAGCATTTT. The chain has TRBV19 and TRBJ1-5; 7 bases align to TRBD1. Germline values: CDR1 LNHDA, CDR2 SQIVND (reference sequence). Losses at the gene ends were 5 bases for V and 7 bases for J; bases not matched to a gene: 8. The CDR3 loop spans 14 amino acids.

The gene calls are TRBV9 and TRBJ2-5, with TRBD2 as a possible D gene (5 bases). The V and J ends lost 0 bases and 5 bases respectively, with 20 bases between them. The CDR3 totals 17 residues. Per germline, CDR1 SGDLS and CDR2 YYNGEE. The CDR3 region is CASSVGGATPFRETQYF. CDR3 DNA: TGTGCCAGCAGCGTAGGGGGAGCCACCCCATTTAGGGAGACCCAGTACTTC.

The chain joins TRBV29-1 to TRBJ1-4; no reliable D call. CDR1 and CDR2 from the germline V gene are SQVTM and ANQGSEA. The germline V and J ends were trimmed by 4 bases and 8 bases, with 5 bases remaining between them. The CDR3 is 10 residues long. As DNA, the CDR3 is TGCAGCGTTGTGGCCGAAAAACTGTTTTTT. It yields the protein CSVVAEKLFF. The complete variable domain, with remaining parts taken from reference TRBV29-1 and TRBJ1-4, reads SAVISQKPSRDICQRGTSLTIQCQVDSQVTMMFWYRQQPGQSLTLIATANQGSEATYESGFVIDKFPISRPNLTFSTLTVSNMSPEDSSIYLCSVVAEKLFFGSGTQLSVL.

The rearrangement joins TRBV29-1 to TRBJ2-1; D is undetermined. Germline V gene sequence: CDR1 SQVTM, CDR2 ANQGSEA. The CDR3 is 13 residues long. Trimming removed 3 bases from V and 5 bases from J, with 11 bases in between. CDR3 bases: TGCAGCGTTGACCTCGACTGGGACAATGAGCAGTTCTTC. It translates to CSVDLDWDNEQFF.

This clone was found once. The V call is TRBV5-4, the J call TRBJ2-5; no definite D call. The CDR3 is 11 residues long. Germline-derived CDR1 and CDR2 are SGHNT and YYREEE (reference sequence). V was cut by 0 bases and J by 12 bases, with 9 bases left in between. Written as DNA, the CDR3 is TGTGCCAGCAGCTTGGGGGCGCACGAGTACTTC. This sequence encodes CASSLGAHEYF.

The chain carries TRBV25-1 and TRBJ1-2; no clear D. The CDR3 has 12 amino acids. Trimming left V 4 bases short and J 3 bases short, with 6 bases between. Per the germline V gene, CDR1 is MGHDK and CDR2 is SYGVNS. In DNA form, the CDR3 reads TGTGCCAGCAGTGTAACGGACTATGGCTACACCTTC. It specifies CASSVTDYGYTF.

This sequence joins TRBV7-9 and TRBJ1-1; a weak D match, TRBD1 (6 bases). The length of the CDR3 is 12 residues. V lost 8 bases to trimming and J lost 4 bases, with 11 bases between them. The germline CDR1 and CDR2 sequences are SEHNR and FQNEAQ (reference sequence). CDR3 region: CASSQGSTEAFF. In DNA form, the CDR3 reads TGTGCCAGCTCTCAGGGGAGCACTGAAGCTTTCTTT.

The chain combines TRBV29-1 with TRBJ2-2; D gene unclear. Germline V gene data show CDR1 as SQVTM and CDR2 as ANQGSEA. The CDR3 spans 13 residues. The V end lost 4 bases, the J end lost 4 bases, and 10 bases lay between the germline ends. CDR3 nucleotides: TGCAGCGTTGGTGACACTATCACCGGGGAGCTGTTTTTT. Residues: CSVGDTITGELFF.

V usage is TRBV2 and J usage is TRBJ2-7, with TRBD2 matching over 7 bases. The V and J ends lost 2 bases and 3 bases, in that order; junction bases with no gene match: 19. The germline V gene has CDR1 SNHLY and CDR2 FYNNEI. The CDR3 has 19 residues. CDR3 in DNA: TGTGCCAGCAGTGAACCTACACAATCGACTAGCAGGGACGTCTACGAGCAGTACTTC. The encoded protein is CASSEPTQSTSRDVYEQYF.

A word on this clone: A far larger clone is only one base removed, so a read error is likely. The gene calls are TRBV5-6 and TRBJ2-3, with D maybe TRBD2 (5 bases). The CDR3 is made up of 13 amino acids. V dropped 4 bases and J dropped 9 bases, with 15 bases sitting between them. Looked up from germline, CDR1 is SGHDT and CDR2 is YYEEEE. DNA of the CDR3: TGTGCCAGCAGCCAAGATAGTTCGGGAACGCAGTATTTT. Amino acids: CASSQDSSGTQYF.

The CDR3 sequence is CASSPWGGDYEQYF. Here the CDR3 DNA reads TGCGCCAGCAGCCCCTGGGGAGGGGACTACGAGCAGTACTTC. J is TRBJ2-7 and V is TRBV5-1; 7 bases are a match to TRBD2. CDR3 length: 14 amino acids. Germline-derived CDR1 and CDR2 are SGHRS and YFSETQ. V trimming: 4 bases; J trimming: 3 bases; junction bases outside the gene matches: 7.